The next 18 T cell receptor beta chains were all read from a single sample in a study of cytomegalovirus exposure and HLA in healthy donors. PCR primers comprised 60 Vbeta and 13 Jbeta primers. Assay: immunoSEQ multiplex PCR; the TCRdb copy retains only in-frame clones and omits some. The profile shows 100,000 to 150,000 clones, about two thirds of them singletons. The material sequenced was PBMCs. The receptors originated from a man aged 25 to 40 in good health and CMV-seronegative.

This clone was seen a handful of times. This chain uses TRBV7-2 with TRBJ2-1; 9 nucleotides line up with TRBD1. The junction had 3 bases not matched to a gene; V was cut back by 4 bases and J by 2 bases. Germline assignment: CDR1 SGHTA and CDR2 FQGNSA. This CDR3 is 15 amino acids long. CDR3 in amino acids: CASSSRQGAYNEQFF. The CDR3 coding sequence is TGTGCCAGCAGCTCACGACAGGGGGCCTACAATGAGCAGTTCTTC.

The V and J genes are TRBV5-1 and TRBJ2-7; 9 nucleotides match TRBD2. CDR1 is SGHRS and CDR2 is YFSETQ in the germline V gene. With 4 bases clipped from V and 0 bases from J, the junction kept 5 bases outside the gene matches. This CDR3 spans 15 amino acids. CDR3 loop: CASSPGGGDSYEQYF. CDR3 nucleotides: TGCGCCAGCAGCCCCGGCGGGGGGGACTCCTACGAGCAGTACTTC.

The chain combines TRBV15 with TRBJ2-1, with 8 positions matching TRBD2. J gave up 4 bases and V 7 bases, and 12 bases lay outside the gene matches. Germline V gives CDR1 LNHNV, CDR2 YYDKDF (reference sequence). CDR3 length: 16 residues. CDR3 sequence reads: CATNVGDPGGYNEQFF. CDR3 bases: TGTGCCACCAATGTCGGGGATCCGGGGGGGTACAATGAGCAGTTCTTC.

The chain couples TRBV10-3 to TRBJ2-5; perhaps TRBD2 as D (6 bases). V was cut by 6 bases and J by 3 bases, with 14 bases left in between. The germline CDR1 and CDR2 sequences are ENHRY and SYGVKD. This CDR3 spans 14 amino acids. CDR3 region: CAISEWASEETQYF. DNA for the CDR3: TGTGCCATCAGCGAATGGGCTAGCGAAGAGACCCAGTACTTC.

The chain combines TRBV6-1 with TRBJ1-5, with a weak D call TRBD1 (6 bases). Trimming removed 6 bases from V and 5 bases from J, with 14 bases in between. Germline V gene lookup returns CDR1 MNHNS and CDR2 SASEGT. This CDR3 region has 14 residues. The CDR3 sequence: CASRRRDTDQPQHF. CDR3 in DNA: TGTGCCAGCAGACGCCGGGACACCGATCAGCCCCAGCATTTT.

The rearrangement joins TRBV30 to TRBJ1-5, with D tentatively TRBD1 (5 bases). This CDR3 spans 18 amino acids. The germline V gene encodes CDR1 GTSNPN and CDR2 SVGIG (reference sequence). The V gene lost 0 bases and the J gene lost 0 bases, with 18 bases spanning the gap. In DNA, the CDR3 is TGTGCCTGGAGTGTCCGGACAATCGGTGCTCGTAGCAATCAGCCCCAGCATTTT. The encoded protein is CAWSVRTIGARSNQPQHF.

Details on this clone: The identical CDR3 is also encoded by other nucleotide sequences in the sample. This sequence joins TRBV5-1 and TRBJ2-2; a possible D gene is TRBD2 (7 bases). Germline CDR1 and CDR2: SGHRS and YFSETQ. CDR3 size: 14 residues. The V gene lost 5 bases and the J gene lost 2 bases, with 10 bases spanning the gap. The CDR3 reads CASRRGGNTGELFF. CDR3 nucleotide sequence: TGCGCCAGCAGGAGGGGGGGAAACACCGGGGAGCTGTTTTTT.

This clone was picked up a small number of times. The chain links TRBV5-1 to TRBJ2-2; weak D call: TRBD1 (5 bases). Per the germline V gene, CDR1 is SGHRS and CDR2 is YFSETQ. Deletions cut 3 bases from V and 0 bases from J, with 9 bases between. The CDR3 runs 15 residues. This CDR3 is CASSSDSPNTGELFF. In DNA, the CDR3 is TGCGCCAGCAGCTCCGACAGCCCGAACACCGGGGAGCTGTTTTTT.

This clone was found a few times. The chain carries TRBV5-1 and TRBJ2-5; 7 bases line up with TRBD1. V trimming: 3 bases; J trimming: 4 bases; junction bases outside the gene matches: 6. Germline V gene sequence: CDR1 SGHRS, CDR2 YFSETQ. CDR3 length: 14 residues. The CDR3 bases are TGCGCCAGCAGCTCCGACAGGGTTTCAGAGACCCAGTACTTC. Translated: CASSSDRVSETQYF.

This chain connects TRBV4-1 to TRBJ1-2; 8 nucleotides agree with TRBD1. Germline V lookup: CDR1 MGHRA, CDR2 YSYEKL. Germline trimming cut 0 bases from V and 5 bases from J; bases unmatched to any gene: 14. The CDR3 consists of 18 residues. CDR3 bases: TGCGCCAGCAGCCAAGATTTGGGAACAGGGGGAGTAGGGTATGGCTACACCTTC. Its protein is CASSQDLGTGGVGYGYTF.

The chain couples TRBV19 to TRBJ2-7; 12 bases fit TRBD1. V lost 3 bases and J lost 3; bases outside the gene matches: 6. The CDR3 has 16 residues. Germline V gives CDR1 LNHDA, CDR2 SQIVND (reference sequence). The DNA of the CDR3 is TGTGCCAGTAGTATGGGCAGGGACAGGGGGCACTACGAGCAGTACTTC. As protein: CASSMGRDRGHYEQYF.

This clone has a handful of counts. The V and J genes are TRBV21-1 and TRBJ1-1; the table assigns TRBD1, which was not confirmed against the DNA. TRBV21-1 is a pseudogene locus. CDR3 size: 15 residues. The CDR3 region is CASSKGNRGETEAFF. The CDR3 DNA reads as TGTGCCAGCAGCAAAGGGAACAGGGGTGAGACTGAAGCTTTCTTT.

The CDR3 sequence: CATSGGTARYTF. The CDR3 coding sequence is TGTGCCACCAGCGGAGGGACAGCCAGATACACCTTC. V is TRBV15 and J is TRBJ1-2; 7 nucleotides align to TRBD1. The CDR3 sequence is 12 residues long. Looked up from germline, CDR1 is LNHNV and CDR2 is YYDKDF (reference sequence). V lost 5 bases and J lost 11; bases outside the gene matches: 8.

The rearrangement joins TRBV4-1 to TRBJ2-7; TRBD1 might be the D (5 bases). Deletions cut 1 base from V and 3 bases from J, with 10 bases between. The CDR3 length is 14 residues. Germline assignment: CDR1 MGHRA and CDR2 YSYEKL. The DNA of the CDR3 is TGCGCCAGCAGCCAAGTCGAAGGGGACTACGAGCAGTACTTC. The encoded protein is CASSQVEGDYEQYF.

This clone was observed a handful of times. This rearrangement joins TRBV7-2 to TRBJ1-1; TRBD1 agrees at 8 bases. Per germline, CDR1 SGHTA and CDR2 FQGNSA. There are 14 residues in the CDR3. The junction had 4 bases not matched to a gene; V was cut back by 5 bases and J by 2 bases. CDR3 DNA sequence: TGTGCCAGCAGCCGGACAGGGACAAACACTGAAGCTTTCTTT. Protein: CASSRTGTNTEAFF. The whole variable domain, filled in from reference TRBV7-2 and TRBJ1-1, reads GAGVSQSPSNKVTEKGKDVELRCDPISGHTALYWYRQSLGQGLEFLIYFQGNSAPDKSGLPSDRFSAERTGGSVSTLTIQRTQQEDSAVYLCASSRTGTNTEAFFGQGTRLTVV.

The sample holds a few counts of this clone. The V and J genes are TRBV10-1 and TRBJ1-5; the D is unclear. There are 15 residues in the CDR3. V was trimmed by 2 bases and J by 0 bases, leaving 8 bases between them. CDR1 and CDR2 (germline): WNHNN, SYGVQD (reference sequence). The CDR3 region has the DNA TGCGCCAGCAGTGAGACCCAGGCTAGCAATCAGCCCCAGCATTTT. Translation gives CASSETQASNQPQHF.

This clone occurred once. J is TRBJ2-1 and V is TRBV7-2, with D perhaps TRBD1 (5 bases). V lost 6 bases and J 7 bases, leaving 16 bases between the germline ends. The CDR3 has 14 amino acids. Germline CDR1 reads SGHTA; CDR2 reads FQGNSA. The CDR3 loop is CASSPSREINEQFF. The CDR3 DNA reads TGTGCCAGCAGTCCGAGCAGGGAAATTAATGAGCAGTTCTTC.

The chain links TRBV5-8 to TRBJ2-3; 12 bases are a match to TRBD1. Trimming at V came to 3 bases and at J to 0 bases, leaving 14 bases not matched to a gene. This CDR3 is 20 amino acids long. Looked up from germline, CDR1 is SGHTS and CDR2 is YDEGEE. Here the CDR3 reads CASSSFTGTGGIHSTDTQYF. DNA for the CDR3: TGTGCCAGCAGCTCATTTACCGGGACAGGGGGCATCCACAGCACAGATACGCAGTATTTT.